The rows below give T cell receptor beta chains drawn from one sample of a study of blood T cells in healthy people across ages. From the 5' RACE reads, TCRdb called clonotypes with MiXCR, one entry per CDR3 protein. The sample has 910,000 or so distinct CDR3 sequences; approximately 50% are singletons. Source material: blood. The receptors were gathered from a woman aged 55-69 years in good health. Both conserved end residues are part of each CDR3. D genes are given only for firm matches. The size field is filled for only some rows; it gives once, few, many or a size class.

J gene | V gene | D gene | clone size | CDR3 protein | CDR3 DNA
TRBJ2-7 | TRBV11-2 | . | few | CASSKGLGRGFYEQYF | TGTGCCAGCAGCAAAGGATTGGGAAGGGGGTTCTACGAGCAGTACTTC
TRBJ2-7 | TRBV7-2 | TRBD2 | . | CASSKPGLALRSYEQYF | TGTGCCAGCAGCAAACCGGGACTAGCGCTACGCTCCTACGAGCAGTACTTC
TRBJ2-1 | TRBV20-1 | TRBD2 | few | CSAPIRVGGFSYNEQFF | TGCAGTGCACCGATCCGAGTGGGAGGGTTCTCCTACAATGAGCAGTTCTTC
TRBJ2-7 | TRBV29-1 | . | . | CSVEERDYEQYF | TGCAGCGTTGAAGAGAGGGACTACGAGCAGTACTTC
TRBJ1-2 | TRBV7-9 | . | few | CASSSREGSPFYGYTF | TGTGCCAGCAGTTCGCGGGAGGGCAGCCCCTTCTATGGCTACACCTTC
TRBJ1-1 | TRBV7-2 | . | . | CASSLDANTEAFF | TGTGCCAGCAGCTTAGACGCGAACACTGAAGCTTTCTTT
TRBJ2-3 | TRBV27 | . | . | CASSSMGFGTDTQYF | TGTGCCAGCAGTAGTATGGGCTTTGGCACAGATACGCAGTATTTT
TRBJ1-2 | TRBV6-2/TRBV6-3 | . | few | CASSMGGYGYTF | TGTGCCAGCAGCATGGGGGGCTATGGCTACACCTTC
TRBJ2-5 | TRBV14 | TRBD1 | . | CASSQGPRGPKQETQYF | TGTGCCAGCAGCCAAGGTCCAAGGGGGCCTAAACAAGAGACCCAGTACTTC
TRBJ2-1 | TRBV10-3 | . | . | CAISESPDGGRGVQFF | TGTGCCATCAGTGAGTCCCCCGACGGGGGACGGGGAGTGCAGTTCTTC
TRBJ2-5 | TRBV12-3/TRBV12-4 | . | few | CASSLALGRETQYF | TGTGCCAGCAGTTTAGCGCTTGGGCGAGAGACCCAGTACTTC
TRBJ2-7 | TRBV5-8 | TRBD1 | . | CASSFTGTGGREQYF | TGTGCCAGCAGCTTTACCGGGACAGGGGGCCGCGAGCAGTACTTC
TRBJ2-1 | TRBV5-1 | . | . | CASSVVSELEKFF | TGCGCCAGCAGCGTGGTTTCGGAGCTAGAAAAGTTCTTC
TRBJ2-1 | TRBV7-9 | TRBD1 | . | CATRTGGNNEQFF | TGTGCCACCCGGACAGGGGGAAACAATGAGCAGTTCTTC
TRBJ2-7 | TRBV11-2 | TRBD2 | . | CASSTGRTSGTHEQYF | TGTGCCAGCAGCACCGGCCGGACTAGCGGGACCCACGAGCAGTACTTC
TRBJ2-1 | TRBV3-1 | . | . | CVSSQDQDSYNQQFF | TGTGTCAGCAGCCAAGATCAAGATTCCTACAATCAGCAGTTCTTC
TRBJ1-1 | TRBV25-1 | . | . | CASSEWGGLSTEAFF | TGTGCCAGCAGTGAATGGGGAGGTTTGTCCACTGAAGCTTTCTTT
TRBJ2-1 | TRBV7-6 | TRBD1 | . | CASKPRGQWGTSEQFF | TGTGCCAGCAAACCCCGGGGACAGTGGGGAACTTCTGAGCAGTTCTTC
TRBJ2-5 | TRBV7-3 | . | . | CASSLSGEAETQYF | TGTGCCAGCAGCTTAAGTGGGGAGGCGGAGACCCAGTACTTC
TRBJ1-4 | TRBV18 | . | . | CASSPSSGTANEKLFF | TGTGCCAGCTCACCATCGTCGGGGACGGCTAATGAAAAACTGTTTTTT
TRBJ2-1 | TRBV4-1 | . | once | CASSRPWNGSDNEQFF | TGCGCCAGCAGCCGACCTTGGAACGGGAGCGACAATGAGCAGTTCTTC
TRBJ1-4 | TRBV15 | . | few | CATRGWVDEKLFF | TGTGCCACCAGGGGGTGGGTGGATGAAAAACTGTTTTTT
TRBJ2-7 | TRBV6-2/TRBV6-3 | . | . | CASSYRRGAYNEQYF | TGTGCCAGCAGCTACCGGCGCGGGGCCTACAATGAGCAGTACTTC
TRBJ1-1 | TRBV7-2 | . | few | CASSPHGGRNTEAFF | TGTGCCAGCAGCCCCCACGGAGGGAGGAACACTGAAGCTTTCTTT
TRBJ2-4 | TRBV3-1 | . | . | CASSQDRGGMAKNIQYF | TGTGCCAGCAGCCAAGATCGAGGAGGGATGGCCAAAAACATTCAGTACTTC
TRBJ2-1 | TRBV6-5 | TRBD2 | . | CASSRGLAGNEQFF | TGTGCCAGCAGCCGAGGACTAGCGGGAAATGAGCAGTTCTTC
TRBJ2-5 | TRBV6-5 | . | . | CASSYPARLETQYF | TGTGCCAGCAGTTACCCCGCGCGTCTAGAGACCCAGTACTTC
TRBJ1-2 | TRBV5-5 | . | . | CASSLSRLYGYTF | TGTGCCAGCAGCTTGTCACGTCTCTATGGCTACACCTTC
TRBJ2-7 | TRBV14 | . | . | CASSQWAVTLYEQYF | TGTGCCAGCAGCCAGTGGGCCGTTACTCTCTACGAGCAGTACTTT
TRBJ2-1 | TRBV7-2 | TRBD2 | . | CASMAREGGHNEQFF | TGTGCCAGCATGGCGCGGGAGGGGGGGCACAATGAGCAGTTCTTC
TRBJ2-5 | TRBV2 | TRBD2 | . | CASSGRGFQETQYF | TGTGCCAGCAGTGGGCGGGGGTTCCAAGAGACCCAGTACTTC
TRBJ1-1 | TRBV14 | . | . | CASSQEQAGRAFF | TGTGCCAGCAGCCAAGAACAGGCAGGGCGCGCTTTCTTT
TRBJ2-5 | TRBV10-3 | . | . | CATGGASGQETQYF | TGTGCCACAGGGGGGGCTAGCGGACAAGAGACCCAGTACTTC
TRBJ1-1 | TRBV10-3 | . | . | CAISDPGTPHTEAFF | TGTGCCATCAGTGACCCAGGGACACCCCACACTGAAGCTTTCTTT
TRBJ2-4 | TRBV6-5 | . | . | CASRAKNIQYF | TGTGCCAGCAGGGCCAAAAACATTCAGTACTTC
TRBJ2-1 | TRBV20-1 | . | once | CSVIDSRGYNEQFF | TGCAGTGTAATCGATAGCCGGGGATACAATGAGCAGTTCTTC
TRBJ2-7 | TRBV3-1 | . | . | CASSQRDKSYEQYF | TGTGCCAGCAGCCAACGGGACAAGTCCTACGAGCAGTACTTC
TRBJ2-7 | TRBV6-5 | TRBD2 | . | CASSYSQGRVGYEQYF | TGTGCCAGCAGTTACTCGCAAGGGAGGGTGGGCTACGAGCAGTACTTC